The next 13 T cell receptor beta chains were all read from a single sample in a study of blood T cell repertoires in COVID-19. Sequencing was performed with immunoSEQ multiplex PCR; in TCRdb, only in-frame clones are kept and a portion is missing. Altogether about 64,000 clones are present, over 60% being singletons, with the ten largest covering 4% to 5.5%. The sequencing sample was made of peripheral blood. These receptors came from a human donor in a cohort sampled during active COVID-19.

The chain couples TRBV5-5 to TRBJ2-1; 9 bases are shared with TRBD1. V lost 2 bases, J lost 5 bases, and 5 bases stayed unmatched. The CDR3 is 15 amino acids. Per germline, CDR1 SGHKS and CDR2 YYEKEE (reference sequence). The CDR3 here is CASSFQQGANNEQFF. The DNA of the CDR3 is TGTGCCAGCAGCTTCCAACAGGGGGCTAACAATGAGCAGTTCTTC.

This chain links TRBV25-1 with TRBJ2-7; D gene uncertain. The CDR3 loop spans 11 amino acids. CDR1 is MGHDK and CDR2 is SYGVNS in the germline V gene. Between the trimmed V and J ends, which lost 1 base and 6 bases, there was a span of 4 bases. DNA for the CDR3: TGTGCCAGCAGTGAATTCGGCGAGCAGTACTTC. Its translation: CASSEFGEQYF.

J is TRBJ1-5 and V is TRBV28; 7 bases map to TRBD1. Losses at the gene ends were 10 bases for V and 3 bases for J; bases not matched to a gene: 12. CDR3 length: 15 residues. CDR1 and CDR2 from the germline V gene are MDHEN and SYDVKM. Here the CDR3 DNA reads TGTGCCACCTCAGATGGACAGGCTGCCAATCAGCCCCAGCATTTT. It encodes CATSDGQAANQPQHF.

As for this clone: The same CDR3 can be traced to other DNA sequences in this sample. The chain uses TRBV28 and TRBJ1-5; D remains unclear. The CDR3 totals 15 residues. CDR1 MDHEN and CDR2 SYDVKM come from the germline V gene. Trimming stripped 2 bases from V and 2 bases from J, with 10 bases between. The CDR3 loop reads CASSLSLAGNQPQHF. The CDR3 DNA reads TGTGCCAGCAGTTTAAGTCTGGCAGGCAATCAGCCCCAGCATTTT.

This sequence joins TRBV29-1 and TRBJ1-2, with unresolved D. The V end was cut by 1 base, the J end by 2 bases, with 11 bases between. CDR3 size: 14 residues. CDR1 SQVTM and CDR2 ANQGSEA come from the germline V gene. The CDR3 spells CSVEVGVLNYGYTF. The DNA of the CDR3 is TGCAGCGTTGAAGTTGGAGTATTAAACTATGGCTACACCTTC.

The genes are TRBV7-8 and TRBJ2-2; D call uncertain. The CDR3 is 14 amino acids. Trimming pared 5 bases from V and 4 bases from J, leaving 11 bases between. CDR1 and CDR2 (germline): SGHVS, FQNEAQ. CDR3 in amino acids: CASSPELSTGELFF. The CDR3, as DNA: TGTGCCAGCAGCCCCGAGCTGTCCACCGGGGAGCTGTTTTTT.

The V call is TRBV4-1, the J call TRBJ2-3, with 14 positions matching TRBD2. Germline V gene lookup returns CDR1 MGHRA and CDR2 YSYEKL. This CDR3 is 15 amino acids long. V dropped 3 bases and J dropped 12; count of bases not matched to a gene: 8. The CDR3 region is CASSQGLAGASAQYF. The CDR3, as DNA: TGCGCCAGCAGCCAGGGACTAGCGGGGGCTTCGGCCCAGTATTTT.

This chain connects TRBV2 to TRBJ2-5; 9 bases agree with TRBD1. Germline values: CDR1 SNHLY, CDR2 FYNNEI. CDR3 length: 16 residues. With V trimmed by 5 bases and J by 4 bases, 11 bases remained unmatched. The chain's CDR3 is CASSSNPQGAGETQYF. CDR3 DNA sequence: TGTGCCAGCAGTTCGAACCCACAGGGGGCGGGAGAGACCCAGTACTTC. Looking up the rest from reference TRBV2 and TRBJ2-5 gives the full variable domain: EPEVTQTPSHQVTQMGQEVILRCVPISNHLYFYWYRQILGQKVEFLVSFYNNEISEKSEIFDDQFSVERPDGSNFTLKIRSTKLEDSAMYFCASSSNPQGAGETQYFGPGTRLLVL.

This clone was seen once. The chain carries TRBV4-1 and TRBJ1-5; D is uncertain. The CDR3 runs to 16 residues. Trimming shortened V by 0 bases and J by 0 bases, and 9 bases separated the two germline ends. The germline gives CDR1 MGHRA, CDR2 YSYEKL. The CDR3 region has the DNA TGCGCCAGCAGCCAAGAATTCGCTAATAGCAATCAGCCCCAGCATTTT. The encoded protein is CASSQEFANSNQPQHF.

V and J are TRBV12-2 and TRBJ2-1; the table's D call TRBD2 went unverified against the DNA. TRBV12-2 is listed as a pseudogene. The CDR3 contains 14 residues. CDR3 region: CASRGLASYNEQFF. The CDR3 nucleotides read TGTGCAAGTCGTGGGCTAGCATCCTACAATGAGCAGTTCTTC.

In this sample, this clone turned up once. The chain joins TRBV7-2 to TRBJ2-4; 15 nucleotides line up with TRBD2. Germline-derived CDR1 and CDR2 are SGHTA and FQGNSA. This CDR3 contains 14 residues. Trimming cost V 5 bases and J 10 bases; bases outside gene matches: 3. CDR3 in amino acids: CASSQGLAGGIQYF. The CDR3 DNA sequence: TGTGCCAGCAGCCAGGGACTAGCGGGGGGAATTCAGTACTTC.

Here the CDR3 DNA reads TGTGCCAGCATGGGACTGAGAAACCCTGGGGCCAACGTCCTGACTTTC. Translation gives CASMGLRNPGANVLTF. The rearrangement uses TRBV7-9 and TRBJ2-6; a possible D gene is TRBD2 (6 bases). Germline lookup yields CDR1 SEHNR and CDR2 FQNEAQ (reference sequence). This CDR3 spans 16 amino acids. Trimming stripped 7 bases from V and 2 bases from J, with 15 bases between.

This chain uses TRBV5-1 with TRBJ2-3, with D possibly being TRBD2 (6 bases). The CDR3 runs 19 residues. V was pared by 4 bases and J by 2 bases, with 26 bases between. Germline-derived CDR1 and CDR2 are SGHRS and YFSETQ. The chain's CDR3 is CASSPVRGGRGSLTDTQYF. CDR3 in DNA: TGCGCCAGCAGCCCCGTGAGGGGCGGGCGGGGTTCCCTCACAGATACGCAGTATTTT.